A selection of T cell receptor beta chains follows, all from one sample in a study of blood T cell repertoires in COVID-19. Repertoires were generated with immunoSEQ multiplex PCR, while TCRdb's copy carries only in-frame clones and drops some. This repertoire shows some 91,000 clones, about 80% found once; its top ten account for 6.5% to 9%. Sequences were obtained from peripheral blood. All receptors derive from a man in his sixties or seventies with acute or convalescent COVID-19. Each CDR3 is given with its conserved first and last residue. Fields, in order: J gene, clone size, V gene, D gene, CDR3 protein, CDR3 DNA. D genes are given only for firm matches. Part of the rows lack a size; the others show once, few, many or a class for expanded clones.

TRBJ1-3	NA	TRBV4-1	NA	CASSQTNTNTIYF	TGCGCCAGCAGCCAAACGAACACCAACACCATATATTTT
TRBJ2-3	once	TRBV5-1	TRBD1	CASSHGQVGTDTQYF	TGCGCCAGCAGCCATGGACAGGTCGGCACAGATACGCAGTATTTT
TRBJ2-1	NA	TRBV9	TRBD2	CASSVGLAGAEQFF	TGTGCCAGCAGCGTAGGACTAGCGGGAGCTGAGCAGTTCTTC
TRBJ1-4	NA	TRBV9	NA	CASSARQGGTTNEKLFF	TGTGCCAGCAGCGCCCGGCAGGGCGGAACAACTAATGAAAAACTGTTTTTT
TRBJ2-5	NA	TRBV27	TRBD1	CASSFSTGTETQYF	TGTGCCAGCAGTTTCTCGACAGGGACGGAGACCCAGTACTTC
TRBJ1-3	NA	TRBV12-3/TRBV12-4	NA	CASREQGVGTIYF	TGTGCCAGCAGGGAACAGGGAGTGGGCACCATATATTTT
TRBJ1-3	NA	TRBV30	NA	CAWSRQVGSGNTIYF	TGTGCCTGGAGCCGACAGGTGGGCTCTGGAAACACCATATATTTT
TRBJ2-7	NA	TRBV13	TRBD1	CASSKTGTGSSEQYF	TGTGCCAGCAGCAAAACCGGGACAGGGAGTTCCGAGCAGTACTTC
TRBJ2-5	NA	TRBV15	NA	CATSIRTRQETQYF	TGTGCCACCAGCATCAGGACAAGACAAGAGACCCAGTACTTC
TRBJ1-2	NA	TRBV27	TRBD1	CASSEFRPGQGFGYTF	TGTGCCAGCAGCGAGTTTCGACCGGGACAGGGGTTTGGCTACACCTTC
TRBJ1-1	NA	TRBV2	TRBD1	CASRQKTGTGAFF	TGTGCCAGCAGACAAAAAACGGGGACAGGAGCTTTCTTT
TRBJ2-1	few	TRBV9	TRBD2	CASSSGTSGYNEQFF	TGTGCCAGCAGTTCCGGGACTAGCGGGTACAATGAGCAGTTCTTC
TRBJ1-3	NA	TRBV7-2	NA	CASSLGAAGNTIYF	TGTGCCAGCAGCTTAGGGGCTGCAGGAAACACCATATATTTT
TRBJ1-1	NA	TRBV19	NA	CASVERGLNTEAFF	TGTGCCAGTGTGGAAAGGGGCCTGAACACTGAAGCTTTCTTT
TRBJ2-2	once	TRBV6-4	NA	CASSQQGNTGELFF	TGTGCCAGCAGCCAACAGGGGAACACCGGGGAGCTGTTTTTT
TRBJ2-3	NA	TRBV27	NA	CASSLQEGTDTQYF	TGTGCCAGCAGTTTGCAAGAGGGTACAGATACGCAGTATTTT
TRBJ1-2	NA	TRBV7-2	TRBD1	CASSLLKQGAVGYTF	TGTGCCAGCAGCCTCCTAAAACAGGGGGCGGTTGGCTACACCTTC
TRBJ2-7	NA	TRBV5-1	NA	CASSANRYEQYF	TGCGCCAGCAGCGCAAACAGGTACGAGCAGTACTTC
TRBJ2-3	NA	TRBV28	TRBD2	CASSSGGEGLDTQYF	TGTGCCAGCAGTTCGGGGGGGGAAGGTTTAGATACGCAGTATTTT
TRBJ2-7	NA	TRBV10-3	TRBD2	CAISEGLAGRGGEQYF	TGTGCCATCAGTGAGGGACTAGCGGGCCGAGGTGGTGAGCAGTACTTC
TRBJ1-5	NA	TRBV6-5	NA	CASSSNRDQPQHF	TGTGCCAGCAGTTCGAACAGGGATCAGCCCCAGCATTTT
TRBJ2-3	NA	TRBV3-1/TRBV3-2	NA	CASSQVLGTDTQYF	TGTGCCAGCAGCCAAGTGTTAGGCACAGATACGCAGTATTTT
TRBJ1-1	NA	TRBV12-5	NA	CASGLSRYTEAFF	TGTGCTAGTGGTTTAAGCCGTTACACTGAAGCTTTCTTT
TRBJ1-3	NA	TRBV7-9	TRBD1	CASSSQGATGNTIYF	TGTGCCAGCAGCTCACAGGGGGCAACTGGAAACACCATATATTTT
TRBJ1-1	NA	TRBV7-9	NA	CASSRTEAFF	TGTGCCAGCAGTCGTACTGAAGCTTTCTTT
TRBJ2-5	NA	TRBV5-5	TRBD2	CASSWTSGSRETQYF	TGTGCCAGCAGCTGGACTAGCGGGAGCCGAGAGACCCAGTACTTC
TRBJ1-5	few	TRBV10-2	TRBD1	CASSEGQGANQPQHF	TGCGCCAGCAGTGAAGGGCAGGGGGCGAATCAGCCCCAGCATTTT
TRBJ2-6	NA	TRBV29-1	TRBD1	CSVGTGKAGANVLTF	TGCAGCGTTGGGACAGGGAAGGCTGGGGCCAACGTCCTGACTTTC
TRBJ1-2	NA	TRBV6-5	NA	CASSLDRTNYGYTF	TGTGCCAGCAGTTTGGACAGAACTAACTATGGCTACACCTTC
TRBJ1-1	NA	TRBV19	TRBD1	CASSPPGQGAHASEAFF	TGTGCCAGTAGTCCTCCGGGACAGGGGGCTCACGCGTCTGAAGCTTTCTTT
TRBJ1-1	NA	TRBV9	NA	CASSVEPRGDTEAFF	TGTGCCAGCAGCGTAGAGCCCCGCGGGGACACTGAAGCTTTCTTT
TRBJ1-1	NA	TRBV2	NA	CASTLGDLRTEAFF	TGTGCCAGCACCCTTGGGGACTTGAGGACTGAAGCTTTCTTT
TRBJ2-2	NA	TRBV6-2/TRBV6-3	NA	CASSYSTGTTGELFF	TGTGCCAGCAGTTACTCCACAGGGACCACCGGGGAGCTGTTTTTT
TRBJ2-2	few	TRBV24-1	NA	CATSDSLDRQNTGELFF	TGTGCCACCAGTGATTCCCTGGACAGACAGAACACCGGGGAGCTGTTTTTT
TRBJ2-5	NA	TRBV9	TRBD1	CASSFSGTEVETQYF	TGTGCCAGCAGCTTCTCCGGGACAGAGGTAGAGACCCAGTACTTC
TRBJ1-2	NA	TRBV15	TRBD1	CATSRWDSDLSGGYTF	TGTGCCACCAGCAGATGGGACAGCGACCTGTCTGGAGGCTACACCTTC
TRBJ1-1	NA	TRBV6-5	NA	CASRTGTEAFF	TGTGCCAGCAGGACGGGCACTGAAGCTTTCTTT
TRBJ1-1	NA	TRBV29-1	TRBD1	CSVVGQGIEAFF	TGCAGCGTTGTAGGACAGGGTATTGAAGCTTTCTTT
TRBJ2-3	once	TRBV24-1	TRBD2	CATSDSPGLAGSTDTQYF	TGTGCCACCAGTGATTCGCCGGGACTAGCGGGGTCTACAGATACGCAGTATTTT
TRBJ2-1	NA	TRBV10-2	TRBD2	CASTPRGLAGGNEQFF	TGCGCCAGCACTCCGCGGGGGCTAGCGGGGGGGAATGAGCAGTTCTTC
TRBJ2-2	NA	TRBV5-5	NA	CASSLTGYLYTGELFF	TGTGCCAGCAGCTTGACAGGGTACCTATACACCGGGGAGCTGTTTTTT
TRBJ2-7	NA	TRBV7-2	TRBD1	CASSLNRGSTYEQYF	TGTGCCAGCAGCCTAAACAGGGGGTCCACCTACGAGCAGTACTTC
TRBJ2-3	once	TRBV19	NA	CASAPLQGPDTQYF	TGTGCCAGCGCTCCACTACAGGGTCCGGATACGCAGTATTTT
TRBJ2-1	NA	TRBV10-1	TRBD2	CASSSRGGRVGEQFF	TGCGCCAGCAGCTCTAGGGGCGGGAGGGTCGGTGAGCAGTTCTTC
TRBJ1-2	NA	TRBV9	NA	CASSVGNAGRWDGYTF	TGTGCCAGCAGCGTAGGTAACGCAGGGCGATGGGATGGCTACACCTTC
TRBJ1-5	NA	TRBV27	TRBD1	CASSSWQGANQPQHF	TGTGCCAGCAGTTCCTGGCAGGGGGCGAATCAGCCCCAGCATTTT
TRBJ1-1	NA	TRBV19	TRBD1	CASSFQGAYTEAFF	TGTGCCAGTAGTTTCCAGGGGGCATACACTGAAGCTTTCTTT
TRBJ2-3	NA	TRBV6-1	TRBD2	CASSERLAGTDTQYF	TGTGCCAGCAGTGAAAGACTAGCGGGCACAGATACGCAGTATTTT
TRBJ2-3	NA	TRBV24-1	TRBD1	CATRQGQQDTQYF	TGTGCCACCCGACAGGGTCAACAAGATACGCAGTATTTT
TRBJ1-3	NA	TRBV7-9	TRBD1	CASSLGTGRFSGNTIYF	TGTGCCAGCAGCCTGGGGACAGGGCGTTTCTCTGGAAACACCATATATTTT
TRBJ1-5	NA	TRBV2	TRBD1	CASSEAGGLEPQHF	TGTGCCAGCAGTGAAGCAGGGGGCTTGGAGCCCCAGCATTTT
TRBJ1-1	NA	TRBV11-2	NA	CASSYRGGNTEAFF	TGTGCCAGCAGCTATCGAGGAGGGAACACTGAAGCTTTCTTT
TRBJ2-1	NA	TRBV7-3	TRBD1	CASSPGTGGFNEQFF	TGTGCCAGCAGTCCCGGGACAGGGGGTTTCAATGAGCAGTTCTTC
TRBJ2-7	NA	TRBV9	NA	CASSVATGAEQYF	TGTGCCAGCAGCGTAGCTACTGGGGCCGAGCAGTACTTC
TRBJ2-2	once	TRBV24-1	NA	CATSDRYRVPGELFF	TGTGCCACCAGTGATCGATACAGGGTGCCCGGGGAGCTGTTTTTT